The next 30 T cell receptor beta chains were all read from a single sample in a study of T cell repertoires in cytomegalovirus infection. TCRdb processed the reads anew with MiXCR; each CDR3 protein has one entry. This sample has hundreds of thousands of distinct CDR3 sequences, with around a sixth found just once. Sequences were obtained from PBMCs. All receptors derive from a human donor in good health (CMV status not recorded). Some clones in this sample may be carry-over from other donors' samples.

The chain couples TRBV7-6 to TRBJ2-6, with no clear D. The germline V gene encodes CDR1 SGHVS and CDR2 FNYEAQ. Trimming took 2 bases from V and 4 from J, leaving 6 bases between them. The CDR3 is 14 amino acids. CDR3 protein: CASSLTEGANVLTF. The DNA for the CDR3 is TGTGCCAGCAGCTTAACGGAAGGGGCCAACGTCCTGACTTTC.

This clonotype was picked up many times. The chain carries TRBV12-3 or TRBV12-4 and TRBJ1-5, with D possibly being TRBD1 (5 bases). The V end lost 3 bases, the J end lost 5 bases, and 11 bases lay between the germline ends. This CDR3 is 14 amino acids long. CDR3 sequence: CASSFSGGDQPQHF. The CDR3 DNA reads TGTGCCAGCAGTTTCTCGGGGGGGGATCAGCCCCAGCATTTT.

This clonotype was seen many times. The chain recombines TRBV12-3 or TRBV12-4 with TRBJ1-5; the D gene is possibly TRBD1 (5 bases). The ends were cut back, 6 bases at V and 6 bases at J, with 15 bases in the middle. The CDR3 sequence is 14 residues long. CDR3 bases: TGTGCCAGCAGCTCTCCAGGGTTCGGTCAGCCCCAGCATTTT. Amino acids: CASSSPGFGQPQHF.

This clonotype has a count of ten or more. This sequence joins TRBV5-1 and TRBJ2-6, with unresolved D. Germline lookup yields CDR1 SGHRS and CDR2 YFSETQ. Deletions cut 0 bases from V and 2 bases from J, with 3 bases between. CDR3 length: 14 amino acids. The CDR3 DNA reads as TGCGCCAGCAGCTTGGGCACTGGGGCCAACGTCCTGACTTTC. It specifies CASSLGTGANVLTF.

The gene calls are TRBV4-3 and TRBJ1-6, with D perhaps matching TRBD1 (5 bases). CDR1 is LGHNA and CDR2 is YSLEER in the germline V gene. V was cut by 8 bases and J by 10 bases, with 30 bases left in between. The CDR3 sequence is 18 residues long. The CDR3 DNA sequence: TGCGCCAGCTTTCGTCCCGTGGGCAGGGCCCAAGGACGGTCACCCCTCCACTTT. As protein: CASFRPVGRAQGRSPLHF.

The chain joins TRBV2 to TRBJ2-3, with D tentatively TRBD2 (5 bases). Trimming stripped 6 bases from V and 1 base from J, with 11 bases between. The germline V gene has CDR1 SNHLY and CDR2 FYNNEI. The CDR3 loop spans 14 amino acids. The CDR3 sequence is CASSYGLGTDTQYF. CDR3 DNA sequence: TGTGCCAGCAGCTACGGACTGGGCACAGATACGCAGTATTTT.

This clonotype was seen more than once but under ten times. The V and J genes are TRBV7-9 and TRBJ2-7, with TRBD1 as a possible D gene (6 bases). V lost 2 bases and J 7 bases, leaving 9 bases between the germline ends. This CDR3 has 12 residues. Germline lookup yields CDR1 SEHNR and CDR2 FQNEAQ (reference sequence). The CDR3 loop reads CASSLQGHEQYF. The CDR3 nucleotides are TGTGCCAGCAGCTTACAGGGGCATGAGCAGTACTTC. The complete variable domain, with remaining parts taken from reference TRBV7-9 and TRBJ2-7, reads DTGVSQNPRHKITKRGQNVTFRCDPISEHNRLYWYRQTLGQGPEFLTYFQNEAQLEKSRLLSDRFSAERPKGSFSTLEIQRTEQGDSAMYLCASSLQGHEQYFGPGTRLTVT.

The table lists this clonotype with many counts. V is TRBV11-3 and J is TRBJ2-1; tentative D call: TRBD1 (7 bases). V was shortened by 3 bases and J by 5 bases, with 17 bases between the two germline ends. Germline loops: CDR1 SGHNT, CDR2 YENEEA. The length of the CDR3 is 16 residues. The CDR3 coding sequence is TGTGCCAGCAGCTTTTGGGGGCAGGGGGGTAACAATGAGCAGTTCTTC. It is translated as CASSFWGQGGNNEQFF. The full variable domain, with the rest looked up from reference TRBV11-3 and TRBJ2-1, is EAGVVQSPRYKIIEKKQPVAFWCNPISGHNTLYWYLQNLGQGPELLIRYENEEAVDDSQLPKDRFSAERLKGVDSTLKIQPAELGDSAVYLCASSFWGQGGNNEQFFGPGTRLTVL.

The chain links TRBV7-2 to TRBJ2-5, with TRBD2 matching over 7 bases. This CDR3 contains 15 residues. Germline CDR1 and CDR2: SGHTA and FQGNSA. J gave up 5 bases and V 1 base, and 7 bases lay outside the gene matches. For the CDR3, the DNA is TGTGCCAGCAGCTTAGGGGGGGGAGGGCGGGAGACCCAGTACTTC. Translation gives CASSLGGGGRETQYF.

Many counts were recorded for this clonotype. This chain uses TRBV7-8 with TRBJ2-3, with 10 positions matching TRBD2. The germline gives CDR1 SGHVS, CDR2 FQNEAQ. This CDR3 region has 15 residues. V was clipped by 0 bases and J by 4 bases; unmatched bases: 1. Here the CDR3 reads CASSLASGRADTQYF. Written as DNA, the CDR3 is TGTGCCAGCAGCTTAGCCAGCGGGAGGGCAGATACGCAGTATTTT.

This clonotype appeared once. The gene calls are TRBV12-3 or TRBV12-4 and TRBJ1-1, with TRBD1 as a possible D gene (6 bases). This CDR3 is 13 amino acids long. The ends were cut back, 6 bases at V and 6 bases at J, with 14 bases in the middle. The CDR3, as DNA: TGTGCCAGCAGGACACAGGGAAGCGCTGAAGCTTTCTTT. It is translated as CASRTQGSAEAFF.

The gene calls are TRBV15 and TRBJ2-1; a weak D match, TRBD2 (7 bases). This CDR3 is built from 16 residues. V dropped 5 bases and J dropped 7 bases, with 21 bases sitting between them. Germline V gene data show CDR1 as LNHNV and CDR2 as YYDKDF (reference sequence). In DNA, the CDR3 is TGTGCCACCAGCCAAGGGGGGGCGGCCGAGGGGAATGAGCAGTTCTTC. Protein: CATSQGGAAEGNEQFF.

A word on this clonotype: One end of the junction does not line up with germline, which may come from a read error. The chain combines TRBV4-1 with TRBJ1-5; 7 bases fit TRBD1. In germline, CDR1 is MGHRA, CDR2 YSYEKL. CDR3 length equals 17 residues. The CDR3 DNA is TGCGCCAGCAGCCCGGGGGGACAGCAGGGTAGCTATCAGCCCCAGCATTTT. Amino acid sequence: CASSPGGQQGSYQPQHF.

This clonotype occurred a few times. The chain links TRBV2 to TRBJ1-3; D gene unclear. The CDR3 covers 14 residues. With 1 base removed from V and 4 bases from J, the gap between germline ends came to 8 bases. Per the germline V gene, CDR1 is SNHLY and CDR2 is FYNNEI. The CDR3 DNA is TGTGCCAGCAGTGAAGTTGGCAGGGGAAACACCATATATTTT. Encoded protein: CASSEVGRGNTIYF.

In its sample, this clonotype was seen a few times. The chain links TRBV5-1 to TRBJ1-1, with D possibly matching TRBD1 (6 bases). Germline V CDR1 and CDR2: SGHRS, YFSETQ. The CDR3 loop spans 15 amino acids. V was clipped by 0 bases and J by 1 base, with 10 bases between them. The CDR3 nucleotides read TGCGCCAGCAGCTTGGAGGTCAGGGGGAACACTGAAGCTTTCTTT. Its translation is CASSLEVRGNTEAFF.

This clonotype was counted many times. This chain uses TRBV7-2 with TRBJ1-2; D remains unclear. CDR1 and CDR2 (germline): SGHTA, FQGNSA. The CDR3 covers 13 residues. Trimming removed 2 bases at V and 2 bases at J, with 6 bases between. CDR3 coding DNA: TGTGCCAGCAGCTTAAGCGTAAACTATGGCTACACCTTC. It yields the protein CASSLSVNYGYTF.

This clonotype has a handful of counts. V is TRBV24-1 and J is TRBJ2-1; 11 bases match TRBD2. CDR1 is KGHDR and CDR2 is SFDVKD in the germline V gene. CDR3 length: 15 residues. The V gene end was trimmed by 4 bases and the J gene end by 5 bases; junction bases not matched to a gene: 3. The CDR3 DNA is TGTGCCACCAGTGAGGGGACTAGCGGCCACAATGAGCAGTTCTTC. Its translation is CATSEGTSGHNEQFF.

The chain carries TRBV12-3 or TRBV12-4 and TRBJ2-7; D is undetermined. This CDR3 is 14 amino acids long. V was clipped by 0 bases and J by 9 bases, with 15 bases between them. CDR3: CASSLAYLPSAQYF. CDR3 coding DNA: TGTGCCAGCAGTTTAGCGTACCTCCCATCCGCGCAGTACTTC.

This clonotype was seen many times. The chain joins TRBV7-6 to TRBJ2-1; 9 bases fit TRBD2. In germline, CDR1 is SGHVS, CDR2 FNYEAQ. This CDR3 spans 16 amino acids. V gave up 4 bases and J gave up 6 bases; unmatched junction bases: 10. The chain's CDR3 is CASSSPRGRALNEQFF. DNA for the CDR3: TGTGCCAGCAGCTCCCCTCGCGGGAGGGCCCTCAATGAGCAGTTCTTC.

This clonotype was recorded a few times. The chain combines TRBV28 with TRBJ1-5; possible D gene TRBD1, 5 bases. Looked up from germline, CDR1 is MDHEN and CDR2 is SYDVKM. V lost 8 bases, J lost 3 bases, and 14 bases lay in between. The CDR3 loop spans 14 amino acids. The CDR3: CASGPGGDNQPQHF. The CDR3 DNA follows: TGTGCCAGCGGCCCTGGGGGGGACAATCAGCCCCAGCATTTT.

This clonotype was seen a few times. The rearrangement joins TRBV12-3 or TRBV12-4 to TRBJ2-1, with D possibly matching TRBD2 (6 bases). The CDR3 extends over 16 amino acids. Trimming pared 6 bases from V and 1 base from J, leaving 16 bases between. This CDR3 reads CASRPLGGASYNEQFF. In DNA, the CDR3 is TGTGCCAGCAGGCCCCTCGGCGGGGCGTCCTACAATGAGCAGTTCTTC.

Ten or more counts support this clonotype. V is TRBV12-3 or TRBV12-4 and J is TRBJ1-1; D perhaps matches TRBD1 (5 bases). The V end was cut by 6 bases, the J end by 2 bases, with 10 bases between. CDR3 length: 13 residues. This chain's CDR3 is CASRPGLNTEAFF. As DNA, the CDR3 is TGTGCCAGCAGGCCGGGACTAAACACTGAAGCTTTCTTT.

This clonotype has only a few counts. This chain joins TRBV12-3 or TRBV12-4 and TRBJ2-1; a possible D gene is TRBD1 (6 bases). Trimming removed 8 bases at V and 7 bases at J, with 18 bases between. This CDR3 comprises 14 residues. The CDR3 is CASRRAGERNEQFF. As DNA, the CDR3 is TGTGCCAGCCGCCGGGCAGGGGAACGGAATGAGCAGTTCTTC.

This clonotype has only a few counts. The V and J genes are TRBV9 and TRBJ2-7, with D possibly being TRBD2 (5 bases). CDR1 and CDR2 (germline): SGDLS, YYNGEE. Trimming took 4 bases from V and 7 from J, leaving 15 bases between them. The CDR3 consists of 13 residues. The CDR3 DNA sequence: TGTGCCAGCAGCATCGACCCAACGGGGGAGCAGTACTTC. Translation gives CASSIDPTGEQYF.

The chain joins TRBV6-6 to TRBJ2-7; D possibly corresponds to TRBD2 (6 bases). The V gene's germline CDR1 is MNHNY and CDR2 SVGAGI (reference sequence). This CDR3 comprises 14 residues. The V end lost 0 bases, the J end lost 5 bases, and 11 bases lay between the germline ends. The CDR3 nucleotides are TGTGCCAGCAGTTACTCGGGGCCGGGGGACGAGCAGTACTTC. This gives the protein CASSYSGPGDEQYF.

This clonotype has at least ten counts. As DNA, the CDR3 is TGTGCCACCAGTGGAGGCTCAGGAAGACAAGAGACCCAGTACTTC. Its protein is CATSGGSGRQETQYF. This chain connects TRBV24-1 to TRBJ2-5; D is ambiguous. Trimming cost V 5 bases and J 2 bases, with 14 bases left between them. This CDR3 spans 15 amino acids. CDR1 is KGHDR, CDR2 SFDVKD, per germline.

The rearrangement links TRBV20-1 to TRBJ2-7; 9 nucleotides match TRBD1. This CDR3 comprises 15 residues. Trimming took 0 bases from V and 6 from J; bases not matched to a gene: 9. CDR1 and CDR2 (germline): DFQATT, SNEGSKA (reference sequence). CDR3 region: CSARDPGQGFGEQYF. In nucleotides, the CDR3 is TGCAGTGCTAGAGACCCGGGACAGGGATTCGGCGAGCAGTACTTC.

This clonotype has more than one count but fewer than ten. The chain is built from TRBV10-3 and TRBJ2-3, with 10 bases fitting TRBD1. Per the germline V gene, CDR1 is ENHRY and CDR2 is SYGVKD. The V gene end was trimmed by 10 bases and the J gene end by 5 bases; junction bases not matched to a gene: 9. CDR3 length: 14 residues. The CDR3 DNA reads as TGTGCCACCACCGGGACAGGGGTAATAGATACGCAGTATTTT. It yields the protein CATTGTGVIDTQYF.

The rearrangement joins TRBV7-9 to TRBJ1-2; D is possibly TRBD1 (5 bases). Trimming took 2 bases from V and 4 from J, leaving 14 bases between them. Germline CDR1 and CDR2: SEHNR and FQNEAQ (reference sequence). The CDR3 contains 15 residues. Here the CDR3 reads CASSLNRTYSYGYTF. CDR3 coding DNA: TGTGCCAGCAGCTTAAACAGGACCTATAGCTATGGCTACACCTTC.

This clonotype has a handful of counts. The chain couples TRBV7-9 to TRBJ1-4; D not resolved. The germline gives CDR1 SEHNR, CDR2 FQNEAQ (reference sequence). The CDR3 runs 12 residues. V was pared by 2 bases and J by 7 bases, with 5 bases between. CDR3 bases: TGTGCCAGCAGCTTACAACCTGAAAAACTGTTTTTT. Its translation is CASSLQPEKLFF.